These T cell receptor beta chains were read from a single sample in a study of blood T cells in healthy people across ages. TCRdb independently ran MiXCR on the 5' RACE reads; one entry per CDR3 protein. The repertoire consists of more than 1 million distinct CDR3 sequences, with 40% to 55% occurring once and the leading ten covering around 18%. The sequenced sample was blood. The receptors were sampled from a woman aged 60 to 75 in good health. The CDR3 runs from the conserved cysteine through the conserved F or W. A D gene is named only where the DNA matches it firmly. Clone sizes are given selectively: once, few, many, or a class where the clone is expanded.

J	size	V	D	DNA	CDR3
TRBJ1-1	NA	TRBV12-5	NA	TGTGCTAGTGGTGCCCGGGGGGCGGGTGTCACTGAAGCTTTCTTT	CASGARGAGVTEAFF
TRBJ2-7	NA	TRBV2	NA	TGTGCCAGCGGGGAATACAATGAGCAGTACTTC	CASGEYNEQYF
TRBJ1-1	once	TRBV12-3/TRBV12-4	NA	TGTGCCAGCAGCGGATCGGACAGTATGAACACTGAAGCTTTCTTT	CASSGSDSMNTEAFF
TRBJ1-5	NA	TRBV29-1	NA	TGCAGCACCGCTTGTGCTGGGATCAATCAGCCCCAGCATTTT	CSTACAGINQPQHF
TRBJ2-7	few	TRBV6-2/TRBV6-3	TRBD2	TGTGCCAGCAGTTTCGGGACTAAGTACGAGCAGTACTTC	CASSFGTKYEQYF
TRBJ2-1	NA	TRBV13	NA	TGTGCCAGCAGCTTAGAGGCGGGGAGGTCCTACAATGAGCAGTTCTTC	CASSLEAGRSYNEQFF
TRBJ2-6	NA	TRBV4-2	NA	TGTGCCAGCAGCCAAGGTTGGACTCCCCTCTCTGGGGCCAACGTCCTGACTTTC	CASSQGWTPLSGANVLTF
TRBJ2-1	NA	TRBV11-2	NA	TGTGCCAGCACCCTCATGAACAATGAGCAGTTCTTC	CASTLMNNEQFF
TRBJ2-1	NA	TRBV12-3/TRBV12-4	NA	TGTGCCAGCAGTTTAGGTACGACGAGGAATGAGCAGTTCTTC	CASSLGTTRNEQFF
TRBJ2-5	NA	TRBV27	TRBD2	TGTGCCAGCAGCGTAGCGGGAGGTGGTAAGACCCAGTACTTC	CASSVAGGGKTQYF
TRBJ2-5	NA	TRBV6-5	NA	TGTGCCAGCAGTTCCCAGGGGATGTACCAAGAGACCCAGTACTTC	CASSSQGMYQETQYF
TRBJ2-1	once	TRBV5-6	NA	TGTGCCAGCAGCTTGGAGGTCGGGGCCAATGAGCAGTTCTTC	CASSLEVGANEQFF
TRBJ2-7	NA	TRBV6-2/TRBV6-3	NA	TGTGCCAGCAGTTATTCGGGGGACGGCGGCTACGAGCAGTACTTC	CASSYSGDGGYEQYF
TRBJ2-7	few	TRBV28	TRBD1	TGTGCCAGCAGTACTCCGACCGGGACAGGGGGCTACGAGCAGTACTTC	CASSTPTGTGGYEQYF
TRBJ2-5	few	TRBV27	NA	TGTGCCAGCAGTTTATCGTCGAGTCGGGGGGAGACCCAGTACTTC	CASSLSSSRGETQYF
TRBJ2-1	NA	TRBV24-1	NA	TGTACGGGGCTAGCGACCTACAATGAGCAGTTCTTC	CTGLATYNEQFF
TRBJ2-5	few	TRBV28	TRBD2	TGTGCCAGCAGTTTACCAACCGGACTAGCGGGACTGGAGACCCAGTACTTC	CASSLPTGLAGLETQYF
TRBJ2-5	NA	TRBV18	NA	TGTGCCAGCTCGCAGGAGGAGGGCCGAGAGACCCAGTACTTC	CASSQEEGRETQYF
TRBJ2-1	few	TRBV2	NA	TGTGCCAGCACCTGGACTCGATCCTACAATGAGCAGTTCTTC	CASTWTRSYNEQFF
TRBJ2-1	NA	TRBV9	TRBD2	TGTGCCAGCAGCGTAGGAGCGGGGTTTAGCGGGAGGGGGATGCCCTACAATGAGCAGTTCTTC	CASSVGAGFSGRGMPYNEQFF
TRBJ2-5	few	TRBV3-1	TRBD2	TGTGCCAGCAGCTCGCGATTACTAGCGGAAGAGACCCAGTACTTC	CASSSRLLAEETQYF
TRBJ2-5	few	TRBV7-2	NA	TGTGCCAGCAGCATATATAGCGGTCAAGAGACCCAGTACTTC	CASSIYSGQETQYF
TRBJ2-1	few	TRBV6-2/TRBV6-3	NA	TGTGCCAGCAGATCCCAATGGCGGGGAGGCTCCTACAATGAGCAGTTCTTC	CASRSQWRGGSYNEQFF
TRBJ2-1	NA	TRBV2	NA	TGTGCCAACGTGATTTACAATGAGCAGTTCTTC	CANVIYNEQFF
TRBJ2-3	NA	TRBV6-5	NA	TGTGCCGCGGGACAGCCAAAAACAGATACGCAGTATTTT	CAAGQPKTDTQYF
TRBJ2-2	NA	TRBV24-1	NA	TGTGCCACCAGGGAGGGGGCTCTGAACACCGGGGAGCTGTTTTTT	CATREGALNTGELFF
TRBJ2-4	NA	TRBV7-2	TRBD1	TGTGCCAGCAGCTACACGTGGACAGGGGGAGAATGGCAGTACTTC	CASSYTWTGGEWQYF
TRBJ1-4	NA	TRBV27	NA	TGTGCCAGCAGTTTTGTGCAGGGGAGGAATGAAAAACTGTTTTTT	CASSFVQGRNEKLFF
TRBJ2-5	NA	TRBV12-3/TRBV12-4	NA	TGTGCCAGCAGCCCTCCCTACCCCCATCAGGATCAAGAGACCCAGTACTTC	CASSPPYPHQDQETQYF
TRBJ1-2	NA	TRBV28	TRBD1	TGTGCCAGCCTCCGACAGGGGGCGTATGGCTACACCTTC	CASLRQGAYGYTF
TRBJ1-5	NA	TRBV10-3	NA	TGTGCCATCAGTGGCGGGGAACAGCCCCAGCATTTT	CAISGGEQPQHF
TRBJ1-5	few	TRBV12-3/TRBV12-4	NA	TGTGCCAGCAGTTTGGGCAGGGGATCGGGGCAGCCCCAGCATTTT	CASSLGRGSGQPQHF
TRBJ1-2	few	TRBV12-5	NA	TGTGCTAGTGGGCAGGGTAGGGCAATGGATGGCTACACCTTC	CASGQGRAMDGYTF
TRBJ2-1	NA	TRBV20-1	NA	TGCAGTGCTACCCCCATCAGGGGGGGGAATGAGCAGTTCTTC	CSATPIRGGNEQFF
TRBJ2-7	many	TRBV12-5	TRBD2	TGTGCTAGTGCCGCTAGCGGGAGGGCATACGAGCAGTACTTC	CASAASGRAYEQYF
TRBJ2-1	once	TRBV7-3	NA	TGTGCCAGCAGGTCTTTTAGCGGTTCCGACAATGAGCAGTTCTTC	CASRSFSGSDNEQFF
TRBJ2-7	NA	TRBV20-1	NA	TGCAGTGCTAGAGTATCAGGGAACCACGAGCAGTACTTC	CSARVSGNHEQYF
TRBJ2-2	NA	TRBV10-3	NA	TGTGCCATAGGGGGGCAGGTAACCGGGGAGCTGTTTTTT	CAIGGQVTGELFF
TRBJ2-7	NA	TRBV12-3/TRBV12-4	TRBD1	TGTGCCAGCAGTGTCGGGACAGGAAACTACGAGCAGTACTTC	CASSVGTGNYEQYF
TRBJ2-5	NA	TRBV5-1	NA	TGCGCCAGCAGCTTGGTTGGTCAGGGGCAAGAGACCCAGTACTTC	CASSLVGQGQETQYF
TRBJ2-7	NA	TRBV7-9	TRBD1	TGTGCCAGCAGCGAGGACAGGGGTCACGAGCAGTACTTC	CASSEDRGHEQYF
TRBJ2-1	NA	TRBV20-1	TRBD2	TGCAGTGCTAGAGATCCTTGGACTAGCGGGAGTTTCAATGAGCAGTTCTTC	CSARDPWTSGSFNEQFF
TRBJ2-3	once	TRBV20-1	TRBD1	TGCAGTGCTAGAGCCCGGACAGGGGGAATTGTAGATACGCAGTATTTT	CSARARTGGIVDTQYF
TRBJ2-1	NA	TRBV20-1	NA	TGCAGTGGAGGGGTGGGAGTAGGCAATGAGCAGTTCTTC	CSGGVGVGNEQFF
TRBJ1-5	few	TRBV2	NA	TGTGCCAGCAGTGAATGGGTCGGGACACCCAATCAGCCCCAGCATTTT	CASSEWVGTPNQPQHF
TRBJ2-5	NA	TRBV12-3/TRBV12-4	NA	TGTGCCAGCAGTTTAGCCCGGGGAGGCGCTGAGCAGTACTTC	CASSLARGGAEQYF
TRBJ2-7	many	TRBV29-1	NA	TGCAGCGCAAGACCGGGGGGCGGCAACGAGCAGTACTTC	CSARPGGGNEQYF